This passage covers 2 T cell receptor beta chains from one sample sequenced in a study of cytomegalovirus exposure and HLA in healthy donors. PCR involved 60 Vbeta and 13 Jbeta primers. Produced via immunoSEQ multiplex PCR; TCRdb's table is partial and in-frame only. The profile covers hundreds of thousands of clones, with 82% appearing a single time and 4.5% to 7% taken by the ten largest. Sequenced: PBMCs. Receptor source: a man aged 40-49 years in good health and CMV-seropositive.

The sample holds a few counts of this clone. The J gene is TRBJ1-1, the V gene TRBV25-1; TRBD1 aligns across 8 bases. Germline CDR1 and CDR2: MGHDK and SYGVNS. This CDR3 is 14 amino acids long. Unmatched junction bases numbered 11, after V lost 4 bases and J lost 10 bases. In nucleotides, the CDR3 is TGTGCCAGCAGTGTGGGAGTGACAGGGGATGTAGCTTTCTTT. Residues: CASSVGVTGDVAFF.

This sequence joins TRBV27 and TRBJ2-1, with D possibly being TRBD2 (5 bases). This CDR3 has 15 residues. V gave up 5 bases and J gave up 0 bases, with 11 bases separating them. Germline V gene lookup returns CDR1 MNHEY and CDR2 SMNVEV (reference sequence). CDR3 DNA sequence: TGTGCCAGCAGTAACAGCGGTAGCTCCTACAATGAGCAGTTCTTC. This encodes CASSNSGSSYNEQFF.